The 26 T cell receptor beta chains below were found in one sample sequenced in a study of cytomegalovirus exposure and HLA in healthy donors. Vbeta (60) and Jbeta (13) primers were used in the PCR. Produced via immunoSEQ multiplex PCR; TCRdb's table is partial and in-frame only. This sample's table has 25,000 to 35,000 clones. Sequencing was carried out using PBMCs. Receptors were obtained from a man aged 35 to 55 in good health and CMV-seronegative.

The rearrangement links TRBV6-1 to TRBJ1-4, with TRBD1 matching 9 bases. The CDR3 is 15 residues long. Per the germline V gene, CDR1 is MNHNS and CDR2 is SASEGT. J was trimmed by 5 bases and V by 4 bases; bases with no gene match: 5. The CDR3 DNA is TGTGCCAGCAGTGGTACAGGGGGCGCAAATGAAAAACTGTTTTTT. Amino acid sequence: CASSGTGGANEKLFF.

The rearrangement uses TRBV30 and TRBJ2-7; 13 nucleotides agree with TRBD2. CDR3 length: 14 amino acids. The junction had 1 base not matched to a gene; V was cut back by 3 bases and J by 2 bases. CDR1 GTSNPN and CDR2 SVGIG come from the germline V gene (reference sequence). CDR3 loop: CAWSGLAGAYEQYF. The CDR3 DNA reads as TGTGCCTGGAGCGGACTAGCGGGAGCCTACGAGCAGTACTTC.

J is TRBJ2-5 and V is TRBV2; no clear D. This CDR3 has 13 amino acids. The V and J ends lost 4 bases and 5 bases respectively, with 11 bases between them. Germline V lookup: CDR1 SNHLY, CDR2 FYNNEI. DNA for the CDR3: TGTGCCAGCAGTGTGGTTACCGCGGAGACCCAGTACTTC. This translates into CASSVVTAETQYF.

The rearrangement joins TRBV19 to TRBJ2-2; 7 nucleotides agree with TRBD2. CDR1 and CDR2 from the germline V gene are LNHDA and SQIVND (reference sequence). With 5 bases clipped from V and 7 bases from J, the junction kept 10 bases outside the gene matches. This CDR3 comprises 15 residues. The CDR3, as DNA: TGTGCCAGTAGTTACAGCGGGAACTGGGGCGGGGAGCTGTTTTTT. Translation gives CASSYSGNWGGELFF.

The genes are TRBV5-1 and TRBJ1-4, with 7 nucleotides matching TRBD1. J was trimmed by 0 bases and V by 4 bases; bases with no gene match: 9. The CDR3 is made up of 17 amino acids. The V gene's germline CDR1 is SGHRS and CDR2 YFSETQ. CDR3 region: CASSLWDRFATNEKLFF. CDR3 in DNA: TGCGCCAGCAGCCTCTGGGACAGATTCGCAACTAATGAAAAACTGTTTTTT.

The V call is TRBV18, the J call TRBJ2-4, with D possibly matching TRBD1 (6 bases). This CDR3 spans 15 amino acids. The V end was cut by 4 bases, the J end by 0 bases, with 10 bases between. Germline-derived CDR1 and CDR2 are KGHSH and LQKENI. The CDR3 spells CASSRGTLAKNIQYF. The CDR3 bases are TGTGCCAGCTCACGGGGGACATTAGCCAAAAACATTCAGTACTTC.

The rearrangement joins TRBV14 to TRBJ2-7; no clear D. The germline V and J ends were trimmed by 0 bases and 3 bases, with 9 bases remaining between them. From germline, CDR1 is SGHDN and CDR2 FVKESK. The CDR3 sequence is 14 residues long. The CDR3 DNA is TGTGCCAGCAGCCAAGACAGCGTCATCTACGAGCAGTACTTC. Protein: CASSQDSVIYEQYF. Full variable domain (missing parts from reference TRBV14 and TRBJ2-7): EAGVTQFPSHSVIEKGQTVTLRCDPISGHDNLYWYRRVMGKEIKFLLHFVKESKQDESGMPNNRFLAERTGGTYSTLKVQPAELEDSGVYFCASSQDSVIYEQYFGPGTRLTVT.

The chain uses TRBV27 and TRBJ2-5; 8 bases are shared with TRBD1. This CDR3 has 17 amino acids. Unmatched junction bases numbered 15, after V lost 4 bases and J lost 5 bases. The germline V gene has CDR1 MNHEY and CDR2 SMNVEV (reference sequence). CDR3 bases: TGTGCCAGCAGTTCGATCGGGTGGCAGGGGGCATCCGAGACCCAGTACTTC. It yields the protein CASSSIGWQGASETQYF.

The chain is built from TRBV30 and TRBJ2-3, with D maybe TRBD2 (5 bases). CDR3 length: 12 amino acids. From germline, CDR1 is GTSNPN and CDR2 SVGIG (reference sequence). Trimming removed 2 bases from V and 10 bases from J, with 13 bases in between. CDR3 nucleotides: TGTGCCTGGAGTAGGCGGTCGGAGGCGCAGTATTTT. Amino acid sequence: CAWSRRSEAQYF.

The rearrangement uses TRBV4-2 and TRBJ2-1, with 8 bases fitting TRBD1. This CDR3 spans 14 amino acids. Germline V lookup: CDR1 LGHNA, CDR2 YNFKEQ. Trimming took 4 bases from V and 9 from J; bases not matched to a gene: 8. The CDR3: CASSREGQVGEQFF. CDR3 bases: TGTGCCAGCAGCCGAGAGGGACAGGTTGGTGAGCAGTTCTTC.

The chain links TRBV7-3 to TRBJ2-7, with D uncertain. CDR1 SGHTA and CDR2 FQGTGA come from the germline V gene. The CDR3 runs 17 residues. Deletions cut 3 bases from V and 2 bases from J, with 20 bases between. As DNA, the CDR3 is TGTGCCAGCAGCTTGGGCCCGGTAGGTATCAGTGCCTACGAGCAGTACTTC. This sequence encodes CASSLGPVGISAYEQYF.

The V gene is TRBV6-1, the J gene TRBJ1-4; a possible D gene is TRBD1 (6 bases). The V and J ends lost 5 bases and 5 bases respectively, with 12 bases between them. This CDR3 is built from 14 residues. The germline V gene has CDR1 MNHNS and CDR2 SASEGT. The CDR3 DNA follows: TGTGCCAGCAGTCATGACAGGTCGAATGAAAAACTGTTTTTT. Its protein is CASSHDRSNEKLFF.

This chain joins TRBV4-2 and TRBJ2-7; 16 bases agree with TRBD2. Germline V gene data show CDR1 as LGHNA and CDR2 as YNFKEQ. V trimming: 3 bases; J trimming: 1 base; junction bases outside the gene matches: 6. The CDR3 extends over 18 amino acids. This CDR3 is CASSQEPGLAGGSYEQYF. For the CDR3, the DNA is TGTGCCAGCAGCCAGGAACCGGGACTAGCGGGAGGGTCCTACGAGCAGTACTTC.

The chain combines TRBV6-6 with TRBJ2-1; TRBD2 matches 7 bases. Germline V gene lookup returns CDR1 MNHNY and CDR2 SVGAGI (reference sequence). The CDR3 loop spans 16 amino acids. Losses at the gene ends were 2 bases for V and 7 bases for J; bases not matched to a gene: 11. Written as DNA, the CDR3 is TGTGCCAGCAGTTACACCGGGACGGGGGGACGGAATGAGCAGTTCTTC. The encoded protein is CASSYTGTGGRNEQFF.

This chain joins TRBV6-5 and TRBJ1-4; TRBD1 agrees at 9 bases. The CDR3 length is 15 residues. CDR1 is MNHEY, CDR2 SVGAGI, per germline. The ends lost 6 bases at V and 7 bases at J; junction bases unmatched: 9. Written as DNA, the CDR3 is TGTGCCAGCAGAACTAGGACAGGGGTCCGTGAAAAACTGTTTTTT. This sequence encodes CASRTRTGVREKLFF.

The genes are TRBV5-1 and TRBJ2-5, with 10 positions matching TRBD1. The junction had 4 bases not matched to a gene; V was cut back by 3 bases and J by 5 bases. CDR1 is SGHRS, CDR2 YFSETQ, per germline. The CDR3 runs 14 residues. The CDR3 is CASSSGQGRETQYF. CDR3 in DNA: TGCGCCAGCAGCTCGGGACAGGGGAGGGAGACCCAGTACTTC.

The genes are TRBV30 and TRBJ2-5; 7 nucleotides align to TRBD2. Germline loops: CDR1 GTSNPN, CDR2 SVGIG (reference sequence). J lost 5 bases, V lost 0 bases, and 6 bases had no gene match. This CDR3 has 14 amino acids. This CDR3 is CAWSVGGGVETQYF. In DNA form, the CDR3 reads TGTGCCTGGAGTGTTGGGGGAGGGGTGGAGACCCAGTACTTC.

CDR3 sequence: CASSLRLDRTDTQYF. The CDR3 bases are TGCGCCAGCAGCCTACGACTAGACCGCACAGATACGCAGTATTTT. The chain couples TRBV4-3 to TRBJ2-3; D possibly corresponds to TRBD2 (6 bases). Trimming removed 4 bases at V and 1 base at J, with 12 bases between. The CDR3 totals 15 residues. Per germline, CDR1 LGHNA and CDR2 YSLEER.

V usage is TRBV10-3 and J usage is TRBJ1-1; TRBD1 is a possible D gene (6 bases). Germline CDR1 ENHRY, CDR2 SYGVKD. This CDR3 is built from 13 residues. V was cut by 2 bases and J by 9 bases, with 13 bases left in between. For the CDR3, the DNA is TGTGCCATCAGTGAGCCGAGGACAGAGCAAGCTTTCTTT. Encoded protein: CAISEPRTEQAFF.

The chain carries TRBV30 and TRBJ1-4; TRBD1 agrees at 8 bases. The germline V gene has CDR1 GTSNPN and CDR2 SVGIG (reference sequence). The V segment lost 3 bases and the J segment 10 bases; nucleotides outside the gene matches: 7. CDR3 length equals 13 residues. CDR3 in amino acids: CAWSRQGIGKLFF. The CDR3, as DNA: TGTGCCTGGAGCCGACAGGGGATCGGAAAACTGTTTTTT.

The chain has TRBV19 and TRBJ2-3; 9 bases are shared with TRBD1. J lost 3 bases, V lost 6 bases, and 4 bases had no gene match. This CDR3 is 14 amino acids long. From germline, CDR1 is LNHDA and CDR2 SQIVND (reference sequence). In nucleotides, the CDR3 is TGTGCCAGTAGGAACAGGGGGCGGACAGATACGCAGTATTTT. As protein: CASRNRGRTDTQYF. Combining the CDR3 with reference TRBV19 and TRBJ2-3 gives the whole variable domain DGGITQSPKYLFRKEGQNVTLSCEQNLNHDAMYWYRQDPGQGLRLIYYSQIVNDFQKGDIAEGYSVSREKKESFPLTVTSAQKNPTAFYLCASRNRGRTDTQYFGPGTRLTVL.

The chain employs TRBV9 and TRBJ1-2; no firm D call. The germline V gene encodes CDR1 SGDLS and CDR2 YYNGEE. There are 13 residues in the CDR3. Trimming stripped 2 bases from V and 2 bases from J, with 7 bases between. The CDR3 is CASSVPGNYGYTF. CDR3 sequence (DNA): TGTGCCAGCAGCGTCCCCGGGAACTATGGCTACACCTTC.

The chain links TRBV6-6 to TRBJ2-7; D unclear. The germline V gene has CDR1 MNHNY and CDR2 SVGAGI (reference sequence). The V end was cut by 4 bases, the J end by 2 bases, with 12 bases between. This CDR3 region has 14 residues. In DNA, the CDR3 is TGTGCCAGCAGTTCGGAGTTAGAAACCTACGAGCAGTACTTC. It translates to CASSSELETYEQYF.

V gene TRBV4-1 combines with J gene TRBJ2-2, with D perhaps matching TRBD1 (5 bases). Trimming shortened V by 3 bases and J by 5 bases, and 16 bases separated the two germline ends. Germline CDR1 and CDR2: MGHRA and YSYEKL. The length of the CDR3 is 16 residues. The CDR3 DNA is TGCGCCAGCAGCCAGCCATTACCTCAGGGAACCGGGGAGCTGTTTTTT. This translates into CASSQPLPQGTGELFF.

The chain is built from TRBV28 and TRBJ2-1, with TRBD2 as a possible D gene (6 bases). CDR3 size: 15 residues. With 2 bases removed from V and 9 bases from J, the gap between germline ends came to 17 bases. The germline gives CDR1 MDHEN, CDR2 SYDVKM. The CDR3 reads CASSLEAGRSGEQFF. DNA of the CDR3: TGTGCCAGCAGTTTAGAAGCGGGCCGTAGCGGTGAGCAGTTCTTC.

The chain combines TRBV27 with TRBJ1-2, with D perhaps matching TRBD1 (5 bases). The CDR3 spans 14 residues. The V gene lost 0 bases and the J gene lost 5 bases, with 10 bases spanning the gap. From germline, CDR1 is MNHEY and CDR2 SMNVEV (reference sequence). The chain's CDR3 is CASSLSSGAYGYTF. As DNA, the CDR3 is TGTGCCAGCAGTTTATCGTCTGGGGCTTATGGCTACACCTTC.